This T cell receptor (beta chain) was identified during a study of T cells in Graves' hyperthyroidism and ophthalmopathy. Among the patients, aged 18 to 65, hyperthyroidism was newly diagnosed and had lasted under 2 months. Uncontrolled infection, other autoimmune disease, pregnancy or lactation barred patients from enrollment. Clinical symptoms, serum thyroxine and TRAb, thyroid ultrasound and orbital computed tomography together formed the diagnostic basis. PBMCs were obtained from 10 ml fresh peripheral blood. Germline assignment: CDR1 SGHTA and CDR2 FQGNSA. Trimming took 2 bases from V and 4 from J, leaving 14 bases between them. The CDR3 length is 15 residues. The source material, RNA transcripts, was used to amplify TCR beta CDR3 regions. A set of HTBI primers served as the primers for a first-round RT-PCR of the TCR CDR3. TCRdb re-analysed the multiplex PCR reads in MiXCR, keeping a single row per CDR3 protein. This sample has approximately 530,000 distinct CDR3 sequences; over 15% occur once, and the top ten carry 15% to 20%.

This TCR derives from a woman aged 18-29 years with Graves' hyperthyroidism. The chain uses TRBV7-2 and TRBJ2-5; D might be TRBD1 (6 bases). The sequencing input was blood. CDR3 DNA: TGTGCCAGCAGCTTAAACAGGGAATCCCTAGAGACCCAGTACTTC. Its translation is CASSLNRESLETQYF.